Below are 27 T cell receptor beta chains sequenced from a single sample in a study of blood T cell repertoires in COVID-19. TCRdb's table, derived via immunoSEQ multiplex PCR, lists solely in-frame clones and lacks some. The profile shows 60,000 to 80,000 clones, approximately 80% of them singletons. Sequenced sample: PBMCs or T cells enriched from blood (not recorded which). Source of these receptors: a woman aged 40 to 50 with acute COVID-19.

Regarding this clone: The same CDR3 can be traced to other DNA sequences in this sample. The chain uses TRBV12-3 or TRBV12-4 and TRBJ2-5; 7 bases map to TRBD2. V shed 3 bases and J 5 bases; nucleotides not matched to a gene: 0. This CDR3 spans 12 amino acids. The CDR3 DNA sequence: TGTGCCAGCAGTTTCGGGGGGGAGACCCAGTACTTC. Residues: CASSFGGETQYF.

The chain has TRBV10-3 and TRBJ1-5, with D maybe TRBD1 (6 bases). V shed 5 bases and J shed 2 bases, with 13 bases lying between them. The CDR3 is made up of 15 amino acids. In germline, CDR1 is ENHRY, CDR2 SYGVKD. The DNA of the CDR3 is TGTGCCATCAGTCAACAGGGTGAGGGCAATCAGCCCCAGCATTTT. Protein: CAISQQGEGNQPQHF.

The chain carries TRBV6-4 and TRBJ1-5; D is ambiguous. Germline CDR1 and CDR2: MRHNA and SNTAGT. Trimming pared 1 base from V and 2 bases from J, leaving 15 bases between. The CDR3 contains 17 residues. The CDR3 sequence: CASSDYEWGGRNQPQHF. DNA for the CDR3: TGTGCCAGCAGTGACTACGAATGGGGAGGCCGCAATCAGCCCCAGCATTTT.

The chain couples TRBV2 to TRBJ1-5; D perhaps matches TRBD1 (6 bases). The CDR3 has 13 amino acids. Germline V lookup: CDR1 SNHLY, CDR2 FYNNEI. V dropped 11 bases and J dropped 5 bases, with 16 bases sitting between them. The CDR3 loop reads CACQQGWDQPQHF. CDR3 bases: TGTGCCTGCCAACAGGGATGGGATCAGCCCCAGCATTTT.

The chain uses TRBV7-2 and TRBJ1-2, with 9 bases lining up with TRBD1. Germline V gene lookup returns CDR1 SGHTA and CDR2 FQGNSA. This CDR3 is 14 amino acids long. Unmatched junction bases numbered 4, after V lost 5 bases and J lost 3 bases. The CDR3 loop reads CASSARQGDYGYTF. CDR3 nucleotides: TGTGCCAGCAGCGCCCGACAGGGGGACTATGGCTACACCTTC.

In nucleotides, the CDR3 is TGCGCCAGCAGCTTGGCCGGGACAGGTCGGTCCACCATATATTTT. This encodes CASSLAGTGRSTIYF. The chain couples TRBV5-1 to TRBJ1-3; 8 nucleotides line up with TRBD1. Germline lookup yields CDR1 SGHRS and CDR2 YFSETQ. V trimming: 0 bases; J trimming: 9 bases; junction bases outside the gene matches: 8. This CDR3 is built from 15 residues.

The chain employs TRBV18 and TRBJ1-1; D uncertain. Deletions cut 3 bases from V and 6 bases from J, with 20 bases between. The CDR3 length is 16 residues. In germline, CDR1 is KGHSH, CDR2 LQKENI. The CDR3 sequence: CASSPVAREGGAEAFF. In DNA form, the CDR3 reads TGTGCCAGCTCACCGGTCGCTCGGGAGGGTGGGGCTGAAGCTTTCTTT.

The chain employs TRBV7-3 and TRBJ2-5; TRBD2 agrees at 9 bases. The V gene end was trimmed by 5 bases and the J gene end by 5 bases; junction bases not matched to a gene: 12. CDR3 size: 16 residues. Germline CDR1 SGHTA, CDR2 FQGTGA. CDR3 nucleotide sequence: TGTGCCAGCAGCCCGCTAGGTAGCGGGAGTGTCGAGACCCAGTACTTC. Encoded protein: CASSPLGSGSVETQYF.

This chain links TRBV7-9 with TRBJ2-5; TRBD2 aligns across 12 bases. The CDR3 totals 15 residues. The germline CDR1 and CDR2 sequences are SEHNR and FQNEAQ (reference sequence). The V segment lost 3 bases and the J segment 5 bases; nucleotides outside the gene matches: 4. The CDR3: CASSFRLAGDETQYF. For the CDR3, the DNA is TGTGCCAGCAGCTTTCGACTAGCGGGGGACGAGACCCAGTACTTC.

The gene calls are TRBV7-9 and TRBJ2-1, with 7 bases that match TRBD2. Germline assignment: CDR1 SEHNR and CDR2 FQNEAQ (reference sequence). V shed 1 base, J shed 6 bases, and the junction held 15 bases outside the gene matches. This CDR3 is 18 amino acids long. CDR3 amino acids: CASSLGDGGGSSLNEQFF. The CDR3 bases are TGTGCCAGCAGCTTAGGGGATGGGGGAGGGAGTAGTCTCAATGAGCAGTTCTTC.

Here the CDR3 reads CASSLGLAGEADTQYF. For the CDR3, the DNA is TGCGCCAGCAGCTTGGGACTAGCGGGAGAGGCAGATACGCAGTATTTT. The genes are TRBV5-1 and TRBJ2-3; TRBD2 matches 12 bases. V trimming: 0 bases; J trimming: 4 bases; junction bases outside the gene matches: 3. Germline assignment: CDR1 SGHRS and CDR2 YFSETQ. The CDR3 has 16 residues. Full variable domain (outside the CDR3, taken from reference TRBV5-1 and TRBJ2-3): KAGVTQTPRYLIKTRGQQVTLSCSPISGHRSVSWYQQTPGQGLQFLFEYFSETQRNKGNFPGRFSGRQFSNSRSEMNVSTLELGDSALYLCASSLGLAGEADTQYFGPGTRLTVL.

This chain connects TRBV27 to TRBJ2-1; a possible D gene is TRBD2 (7 bases). Germline V gene lookup returns CDR1 MNHEY and CDR2 SMNVEV (reference sequence). The CDR3 has 16 amino acids. The germline V and J ends were trimmed by 2 bases and 10 bases, with 21 bases remaining between them. CDR3: CASSLGGGLIVGEQFF. The CDR3 DNA is TGTGCCAGCAGTTTAGGCGGGGGCTTAATAGTAGGGGAGCAGTTCTTC.

V is TRBV9 and J is TRBJ1-2, with a possible D match to TRBD1 (6 bases). Germline-derived CDR1 and CDR2 are SGDLS and YYNGEE. CDR3 size: 13 residues. The ends were cut back, 2 bases at V and 4 bases at J, with 9 bases in the middle. CDR3 region: CASSVGGGYGYTF. The CDR3 DNA reads TGTGCCAGCAGCGTTGGGGGCGGCTATGGCTACACCTTC.

This chain connects TRBV27 to TRBJ1-2; D unresolved. Trimming took 6 bases from V and 4 from J, leaving 18 bases between them. There are 15 residues in the CDR3. Germline CDR1 is MNHEY and CDR2 is SMNVEV (reference sequence). The CDR3, as DNA: TGTGCCAGCAGCCAAACGCCCGACGGACTCTATGGCTACACCTTC. This codes for CASSQTPDGLYGYTF.

The chain recombines TRBV5-1 with TRBJ1-4; D not certain. The germline CDR1 and CDR2 sequences are SGHRS and YFSETQ. The V gene lost 4 bases and the J gene lost 11 bases, with 15 bases spanning the gap. The CDR3 has 13 amino acids. This chain's CDR3 is CASSPQLREKLFF. The CDR3 coding sequence is TGCGCCAGCAGCCCCCAACTACGAGAGAAACTGTTTTTT.

This chain joins TRBV4-1 and TRBJ1-1; perhaps TRBD1 as D (6 bases). Germline CDR1 is MGHRA and CDR2 is YSYEKL. V lost 3 bases to trimming and J lost 0 bases, with 14 bases between them. This CDR3 has 16 residues. DNA of the CDR3: TGCGCCAGCAGCCAGAGACAGGTATCTATGAACACTGAAGCTTTCTTT. Translating it yields CASSQRQVSMNTEAFF.

The chain uses TRBV7-2 and TRBJ2-2, with 14 bases matching TRBD2. CDR1 SGHTA and CDR2 FQGNSA come from the germline V gene. With V trimmed by 5 bases and J by 4 bases, 9 bases remained unmatched. The CDR3 is 18 residues long. CDR3 sequence: CASSLGLAGEGGTGELFF. CDR3 sequence (DNA): TGTGCCAGCAGCCTGGGACTAGCGGGAGAGGGGGGCACCGGGGAGCTGTTTTTT. The full variable domain, completed using reference TRBV7-2 and TRBJ2-2, is GAGVSQSPSNKVTEKGKDVELRCDPISGHTALYWYRQSLGQGLEFLIYFQGNSAPDKSGLPSDRFSAERTGGSVSTLTIQRTQQEDSAVYLCASSLGLAGEGGTGELFFGEGSRLTVL.

The J gene is TRBJ1-6, the V gene TRBV6-5; TRBD1 aligns across 7 bases. CDR1 is MNHEY and CDR2 is SVGAGI in the germline V gene. The CDR3 runs to 14 residues. The J segment lost 7 bases and the V segment lost 6 bases, leaving 6 bases of the junction unmatched. The CDR3 region has the DNA TGTGCCAGCAGCCGCCGGGACAGAAATTCACCCCTCCACTTT. This sequence encodes CASSRRDRNSPLHF.

This chain uses TRBV9 with TRBJ1-1; maybe TRBD1 (5 bases). The V gene lost 0 bases and the J gene lost 2 bases, with 14 bases spanning the gap. Germline V gene lookup returns CDR1 SGDLS and CDR2 YYNGEE. This CDR3 has 16 residues. This CDR3 reads CASSVGIQGSNTEAFF. The DNA for the CDR3 is TGTGCCAGCAGCGTAGGAATTCAGGGTTCAAACACTGAAGCTTTCTTT.

The CDR3 nucleotides are TGTGCCAGCAGCTTAGGGGACAAGCGAGAACGAATATATGGCTACACCTTC. Its protein product is CASSLGDKRERIYGYTF. The gene calls are TRBV7-9 and TRBJ1-2; maybe TRBD1 (6 bases). The CDR3 extends over 17 amino acids. V lost 1 base, J lost 5 bases, and 20 bases lay in between. Germline V gene lookup returns CDR1 SEHNR and CDR2 FQNEAQ (reference sequence). The entire variable domain, with the rest obtained from reference TRBV7-9 and TRBJ1-2, is as follows: DTGVSQNPRHKITKRGQNVTFRCDPISEHNRLYWYRQTLGQGPEFLTYFQNEAQLEKSRLLSDRFSAERPKGSFSTLEIQRTEQGDSAMYLCASSLGDKRERIYGYTFGSGTRLTVV.

This clone was found once. This chain links TRBV4-1 with TRBJ1-3; D not certain. Trimming pared 4 bases from V and 0 bases from J, leaving 19 bases between. The CDR3 consists of 18 residues. Germline CDR1 MGHRA, CDR2 YSYEKL. The CDR3: CASSRLSPRFTSGNTIYF. CDR3 DNA sequence: TGCGCCAGCAGCCGCTTGTCCCCCAGGTTTACCTCTGGAAACACCATATATTTT.

This clone showed up just a few times. The chain uses TRBV29-1 and TRBJ1-1; the D gene is possibly TRBD1 (6 bases). This CDR3 spans 12 amino acids. Germline V gene sequence: CDR1 SQVTM, CDR2 ANQGSEA. The CDR3 sequence: CSAGQTNTEAFF. CDR3 sequence (DNA): TGCAGTGCGGGACAAACGAACACTGAAGCTTTCTTT.

The chain uses TRBV7-9 and TRBJ1-2; 7 positions match TRBD1. Germline CDR1 and CDR2: SEHNR and FQNEAQ (reference sequence). There are 15 residues in the CDR3. V gave up 1 base and J gave up 8 bases; unmatched junction bases: 10. The CDR3 region has the DNA TGTGCCAGCAGCTTAGTATTTGACAGGGCGGGCGGCTACACCTTC. Its translation: CASSLVFDRAGGYTF.

This chain uses TRBV9 with TRBJ1-3, with TRBD1 matching over 9 bases. Germline V lookup: CDR1 SGDLS, CDR2 YYNGEE. J gave up 2 bases and V 3 bases, and 6 bases lay outside the gene matches. The CDR3 has 16 amino acids. The CDR3 bases are TGTGCCAGCAGCGGACAAACAGGGGGCGCTGGAAACACCATATATTTT. Protein product: CASSGQTGGAGNTIYF.

This sequence joins TRBV19 and TRBJ1-5, with TRBD1 matching 8 bases. The trim removed 5 bases at V and 5 bases at J, leaving 5 bases unmatched. The CDR3 extends over 14 amino acids. The germline V gene encodes CDR1 LNHDA and CDR2 SQIVND (reference sequence). CDR3 sequence reads: CASSLGQGDQPQHF. The CDR3 region has the DNA TGTGCCAGTAGTCTAGGACAGGGTGATCAGCCCCAGCATTTT.

The V call is TRBV28, the J call TRBJ2-4; 10 bases line up with TRBD2. CDR1 MDHEN and CDR2 SYDVKM come from the germline V gene. The CDR3 is 19 amino acids. The V gene end was trimmed by 10 bases and the J gene end by 0 bases; junction bases not matched to a gene: 18. CDR3: CAIAGRSGGAGLAKNIQYF. The DNA for the CDR3 is TGTGCCATCGCCGGTAGGAGCGGGGGGGCGGGACTAGCCAAAAACATTCAGTACTTC.

V is TRBV7-9 and J is TRBJ2-7, with TRBD2 matching 8 bases. Germline loops: CDR1 SEHNR, CDR2 FQNEAQ (reference sequence). J was trimmed by 5 bases and V by 4 bases; bases with no gene match: 10. The CDR3 sequence is 15 residues long. The DNA for the CDR3 is TGTGCCAGCAGCTCCACCTCGGGGGGGGCCCACGAGCAGTACTTC. Its protein product is CASSSTSGGAHEQYF.